This T cell receptor beta chain appears in the sequencing data of a study of blood T cell repertoires in COVID-19. Background on the study: The United States, Italy and Spain supplied acute and convalescent COVID-19 samples. PBMCs, B-cell-depleted T cells, or T cells were the source of the cDNA or gDNA that made up the material.

Patients from Seattle were sampled longitudinally, starting during active infection. V was pared by 3 bases and J by 0 bases, with 5 bases between. There are 13 residues in the CDR3. Authors' methods: Estimation of nucleated cell counts relied on the amplification of reference gene primers. This table comes from immunoSEQ multiplex PCR, and its TCRdb copy is limited to in-frame clones, with some not included. Clone size and V and J calls were adopted from that table, with D and trimming inferred from the DNA. The sample holds some 290,000 clones, about nine tenths seen once. The specimen sequenced was peripheral blood. The rearrangement links TRBV12-3 or TRBV12-4 to TRBJ1-1; the D is unclear. This TCR was sampled from a woman aged 25 to 39 with COVID-19, enrolled during active disease. The CDR3 DNA is TGTGCCAGCAGTTTGGCCGTGAACACTGAAGCTTTCTTT. Amino acid sequence: CASSLAVNTEAFF.